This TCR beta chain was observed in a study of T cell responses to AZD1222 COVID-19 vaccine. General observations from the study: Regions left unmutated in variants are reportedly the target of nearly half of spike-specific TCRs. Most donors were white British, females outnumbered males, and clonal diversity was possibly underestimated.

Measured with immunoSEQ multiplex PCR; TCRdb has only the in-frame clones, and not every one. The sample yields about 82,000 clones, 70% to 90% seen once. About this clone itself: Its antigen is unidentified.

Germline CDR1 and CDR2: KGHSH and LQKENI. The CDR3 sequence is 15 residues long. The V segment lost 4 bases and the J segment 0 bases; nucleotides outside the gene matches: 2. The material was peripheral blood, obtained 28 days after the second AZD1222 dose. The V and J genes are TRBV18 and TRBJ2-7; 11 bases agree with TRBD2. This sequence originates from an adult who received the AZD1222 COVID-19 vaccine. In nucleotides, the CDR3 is TGTGCCAGCTCACAGACTAGCGGGACCTCCTACGAGCAGTACTTC. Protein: CASSQTSGTSYEQYF.